This TCR beta chain was identified in a study of post-analysis software for immune sequencing data (dated by TCRdb to the mid-2010s). Concerning the study at large: Disease courses on record covered relapsing-remitting, secondary progressive and progressive-relapsing multiple sclerosis, though some patients had no subtype annotation. The patient repertoires were set against about eleven previously published healthy control repertoires from donors whose ages ranged from roughly 6 to 25 years. A subset of samples was prepared in parallel using single-end sample barcoding, then pooled and co-amplified after Illumina adapter ligation.

With regard to this clonotype: There is no known antigen for this receptor. It has no much larger one-base neighbor in the sample; base qualities were not kept.

TCR beta repertoires were profiled from peripheral blood of roughly 13 young patients with multiple sclerosis to demonstrate the VDJtools post-analysis software. The patients with multiple sclerosis were children and adolescents between about 6 and 16 years of age. The study at large found these results: A handful of TRBV segments, including TRBV5-6, TRBV5-1 and TRBV20-1, were significantly more frequent in patients than controls. When samples were clustered directly using the F measure, samples prepared in the same batch co-clustered strongly, which prompted a batch-effect correction. The control group was slightly older than the multiple sclerosis patient group. Multiple sclerosis patients had significantly lower normalized Chao1 diversity than controls, a result that suggests substantial peripheral T-cell clonal expansion.

V and J lose 7 bases and 6 bases, and a span of 19 bases separates them. The CDR3 spans 15 residues, from the cysteine through the phenylalanine. Just CDR3 DNA is preserved here, 45 bases in frame from base 1. The germline V gene specifies WSHSY as CDR1 and SAAADI as CDR2. Libraries were built with PCR. Sequenced using an Illumina HiSeq 2500. Unique molecular identifiers were incorporated into TCR beta cDNA libraries to reduce PCR and sequencing biases. Every 1 to 10 million input T cells yielded approximately 500,000 cDNA molecules, meaning each molecule approximated one T cell. The patient libraries were prepared and sequenced using the same protocol as the earlier healthy control dataset. Samples belonging to the same batch were prepared together, multiplexed and sequenced on a shared HiSeq lane. In the source study's methods: Raw barcoded reads were processed with MIGEC, and single-read molecular identifier groups were discarded before consensus assembly and CDR3 extraction. Clonotype tables were post-analysed with VDJtools, normalizing diversity by down-sampling all datasets to the smallest sample size. To correct batch-related cross-sample contamination, repertoire overlap clustering matched CDR3 amino acid sequences but not nucleotide sequences. TCRdb trimmed public reads at Q25 via fastp, called clones via MiXCR and kept in-frame beta chains. CDR3 protein sequences are deduplicated, and each keeps its most common genes and DNA. TCRdb's processing, not the authors' own work, is the source of the V and J calls. The sample data list about 680,000 distinct CDR3 sequences, and about 60% of these were observed just once. Together, the top ten hold approximately 10% of the sample.

The rearranged segments are TRBV10-2 and TRBJ2-4; the best D guess is TRBD2, with 7 bases matching. Material for sequencing was blood. The source is a girl aged 2-9 years with multiple sclerosis. The CDR3 protein sequence reads: CASKPEGGAGNIQYF. DNA sequence: TGCGCCAGCAAACCGGAGGGGGGGGCCGGAAACATTCAGTACTTC.